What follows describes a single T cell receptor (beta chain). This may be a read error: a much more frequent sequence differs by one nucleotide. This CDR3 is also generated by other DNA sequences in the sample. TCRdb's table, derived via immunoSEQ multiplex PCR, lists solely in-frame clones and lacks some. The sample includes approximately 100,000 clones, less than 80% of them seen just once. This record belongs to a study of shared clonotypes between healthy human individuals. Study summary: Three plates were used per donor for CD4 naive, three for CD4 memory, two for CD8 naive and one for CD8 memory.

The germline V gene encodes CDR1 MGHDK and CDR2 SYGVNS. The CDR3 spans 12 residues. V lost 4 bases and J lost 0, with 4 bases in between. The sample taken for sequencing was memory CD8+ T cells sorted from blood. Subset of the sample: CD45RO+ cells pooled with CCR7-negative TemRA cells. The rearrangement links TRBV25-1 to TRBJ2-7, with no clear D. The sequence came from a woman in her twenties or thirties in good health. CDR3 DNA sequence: TGTGCCAGCAGTGGAAGCTCCTACGAGCAGTACTTC. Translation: CASSGSSYEQYF.